The clone carrying this TCR beta chain was observed at least ten times. Its antigen remains unidentified. This CDR3 is 16 amino acids long. V was trimmed by 2 bases and J by 3 bases, leaving 13 bases between them. Germline CDR1 reads MNHEY; CDR2 reads SVGEGT. This record belongs to a study of T cells in Graves' hyperthyroidism and ophthalmopathy. Across the study: Pretreatment peripheral blood was obtained at initial diagnosis. General observations from the study: Most thyroid-expanded clonotypes above 0.001 were also found in blood. Model predictions of ophthalmopathy came a median 6.5 months before onset.

TCR beta CDR3 region amplification was performed from RNA transcripts. First-round RT-PCR targeting the TCR CDR3 was performed with the HTBI primer set. MiXCR was run by TCRdb on the multiplex PCR reads, yielding one entry per CDR3 protein. This repertoire shows more than 300,000 distinct CDR3 sequences, approximately 15% found once; its top ten account for 20% to 25%. It was 10 ml of fresh peripheral blood that supplied the PBMCs. The material sequenced was blood. The sequence came from a woman under 40 with Graves' hyperthyroidism. The chain recombines TRBV6-2 or TRBV6-3 with TRBJ2-2; TRBD1 might be the D (5 bases). CDR3 loop: CASSYNPGHYTGELFF. In nucleotides, the CDR3 is TGTGCCAGCAGTTACAATCCCGGACACTACACCGGGGAGCTGTTTTTT.